The entry below gives a single T cell receptor beta chain sequence along with its context. The sample is drawn from a study of T cell changes during pregnancy in multiple sclerosis. The table came from immunoSEQ multiplex PCR; TCRdb's copy has only in-frame clones and leaves some out. The sample lists about 57,000 clones; 75% to 95% were seen once. V was shortened by 3 bases and J by 1 base, with 12 bases between the two germline ends. In germline, CDR1 is LNHDA, CDR2 SQIVND (reference sequence). The CDR3 covers 15 residues. The chain recombines TRBV19 with TRBJ1-1, with D perhaps TRBD1 (6 bases). This TCR derives from a female donor in good health, enrolled as a control in a pregnancy study. Source: peripheral blood, taken after pregnancy. The CDR3 DNA reads TGTGCCAGTAGTATCTGGACAGCTCCGAACACTGAAGCTTTCTTT. This translates into CASSIWTAPNTEAFF.